The clone carrying this T cell receptor (beta chain) was observed many times. As yet, its antigen is unknown. The data were obtained in a study of T cells after yellow fever vaccination. Study results and caveats: Few clonotypes appeared in both CD4 and CD8 compartments. Any FACS-sorted repertoire could hold abundant clonotypes that contaminate it from the bulk population.

TCR cDNA, made by 5'RACE template switching, carried an added universal primer site and UMIs. TCRdb processed the 5' RACE reads anew with MiXCR; each CDR3 protein has one entry. This table holds more than 250,000 distinct CDR3 sequences, 6.8% found once. CDR3 length: 16 residues. V was shortened by 1 base and J by 6 bases, with 18 bases between the two germline ends. Germline V gene lookup returns CDR1 LGHNA and CDR2 YSLEER. The starting material was PBMCs, obtained more than 40 days after the first yellow fever vaccination. The V gene is TRBV4-3, the J gene TRBJ1-2; unclear D gene. The source is a man between 18 and 29 years old who received the YFV17D yellow fever vaccine. The CDR3: CASSQVALSRLDGYTF. CDR3 sequence (DNA): TGCGCCAGCAGCCAAGTCGCCCTGAGTAGACTCGATGGCTACACCTTC.